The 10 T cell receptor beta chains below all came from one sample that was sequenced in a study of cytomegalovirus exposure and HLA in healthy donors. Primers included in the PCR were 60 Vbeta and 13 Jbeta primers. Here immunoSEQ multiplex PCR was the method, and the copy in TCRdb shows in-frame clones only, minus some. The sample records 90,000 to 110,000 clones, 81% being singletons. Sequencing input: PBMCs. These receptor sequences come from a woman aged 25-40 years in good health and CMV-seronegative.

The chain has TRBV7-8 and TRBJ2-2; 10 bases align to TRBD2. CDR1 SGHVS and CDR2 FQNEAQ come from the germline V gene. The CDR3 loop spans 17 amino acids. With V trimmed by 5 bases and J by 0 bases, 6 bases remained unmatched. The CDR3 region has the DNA TGTGCCAGCAGCCCTCCCGGGACTAGCGCGAACACCGGGGAGCTGTTTTTT. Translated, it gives CASSPPGTSANTGELFF.

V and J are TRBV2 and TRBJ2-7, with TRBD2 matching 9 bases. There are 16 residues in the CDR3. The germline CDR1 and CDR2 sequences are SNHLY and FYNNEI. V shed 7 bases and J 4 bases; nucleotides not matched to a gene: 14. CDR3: CASTGAGGPSMYEQYF. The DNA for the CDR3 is TGTGCCAGCACGGGGGCGGGAGGGCCCTCGATGTACGAGCAGTACTTC.

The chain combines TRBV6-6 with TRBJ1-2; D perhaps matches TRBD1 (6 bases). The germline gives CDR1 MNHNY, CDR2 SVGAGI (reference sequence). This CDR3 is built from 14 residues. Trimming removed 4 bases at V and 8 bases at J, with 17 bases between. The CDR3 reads CASSSLSAGVGYTF. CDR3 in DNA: TGTGCCAGCAGTTCCCTCTCCGCAGGGGTAGGCTACACCTTC.

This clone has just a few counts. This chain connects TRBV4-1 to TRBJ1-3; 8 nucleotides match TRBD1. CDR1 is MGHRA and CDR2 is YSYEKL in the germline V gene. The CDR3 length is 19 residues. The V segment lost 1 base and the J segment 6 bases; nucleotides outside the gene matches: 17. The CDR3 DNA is TGCGCCAGCAGCCAAGCTCAGGGGGCTTCCCACAATCCGGAAAACACCATATATTTT. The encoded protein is CASSQAQGASHNPENTIYF.

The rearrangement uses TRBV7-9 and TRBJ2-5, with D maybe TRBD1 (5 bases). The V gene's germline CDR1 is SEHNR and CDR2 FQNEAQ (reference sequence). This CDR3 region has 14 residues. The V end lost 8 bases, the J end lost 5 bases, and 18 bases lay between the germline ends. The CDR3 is CASVLGANAETQYF. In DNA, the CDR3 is TGTGCCAGCGTTCTAGGGGCTAACGCGGAGACCCAGTACTTC.

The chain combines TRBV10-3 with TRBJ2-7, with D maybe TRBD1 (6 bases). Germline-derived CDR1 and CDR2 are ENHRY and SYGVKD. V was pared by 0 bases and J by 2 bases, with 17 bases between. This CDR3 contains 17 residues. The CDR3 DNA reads TGTGCCATCAGTGAGTCGGTCGCGCAGGGGCCCCCCTACGAGCAGTACTTC. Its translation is CAISESVAQGPPYEQYF.

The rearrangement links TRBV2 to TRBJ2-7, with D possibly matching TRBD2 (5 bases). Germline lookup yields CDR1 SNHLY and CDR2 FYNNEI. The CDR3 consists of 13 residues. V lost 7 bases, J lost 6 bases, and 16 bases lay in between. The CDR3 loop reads CASTRALASEQYF. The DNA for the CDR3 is TGTGCCAGCACTCGGGCTCTAGCCTCCGAGCAGTACTTC.

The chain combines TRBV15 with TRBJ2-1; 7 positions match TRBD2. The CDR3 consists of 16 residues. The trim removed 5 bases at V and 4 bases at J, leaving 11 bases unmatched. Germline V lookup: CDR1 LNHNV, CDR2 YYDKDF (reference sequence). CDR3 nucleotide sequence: TGTGCCACCAGCCCTATACGGGAGGTAACTTACAATGAGCAGTTCTTC. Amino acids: CATSPIREVTYNEQFF. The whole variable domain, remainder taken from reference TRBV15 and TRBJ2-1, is DAMVIQNPRYQVTQFGKPVTLSCSQTLNHNVMYWYQQKSSQAPKLLFHYYDKDFNNEADTPDNFQSRRPNTSFCFLDIRSPGLGDTAMYLCATSPIREVTYNEQFFGPGTRLTVL.

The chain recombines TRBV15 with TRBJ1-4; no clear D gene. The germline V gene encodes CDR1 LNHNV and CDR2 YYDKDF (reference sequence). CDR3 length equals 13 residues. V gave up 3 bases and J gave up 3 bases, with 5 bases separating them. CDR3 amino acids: CATSSRANEKLFF. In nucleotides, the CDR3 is TGTGCCACCAGCAGCCGGGCTAATGAAAAACTGTTTTTT.

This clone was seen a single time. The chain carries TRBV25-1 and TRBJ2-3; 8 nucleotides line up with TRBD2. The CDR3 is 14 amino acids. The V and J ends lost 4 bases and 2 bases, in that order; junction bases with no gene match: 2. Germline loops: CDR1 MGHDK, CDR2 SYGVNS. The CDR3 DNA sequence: TGTGCCAGCAGTGTTAGCGGGAACACAGATACGCAGTATTTT. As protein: CASSVSGNTDTQYF. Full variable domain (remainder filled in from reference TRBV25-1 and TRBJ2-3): EADIYQTPRYLVIGTGKKITLECSQTMGHDKMYWYQQDPGMELHLIHYSYGVNSTEKGDLSSESTVSRIRTEHFPLTLESARPSHTSQYLCASSVSGNTDTQYFGPGTRLTVL.